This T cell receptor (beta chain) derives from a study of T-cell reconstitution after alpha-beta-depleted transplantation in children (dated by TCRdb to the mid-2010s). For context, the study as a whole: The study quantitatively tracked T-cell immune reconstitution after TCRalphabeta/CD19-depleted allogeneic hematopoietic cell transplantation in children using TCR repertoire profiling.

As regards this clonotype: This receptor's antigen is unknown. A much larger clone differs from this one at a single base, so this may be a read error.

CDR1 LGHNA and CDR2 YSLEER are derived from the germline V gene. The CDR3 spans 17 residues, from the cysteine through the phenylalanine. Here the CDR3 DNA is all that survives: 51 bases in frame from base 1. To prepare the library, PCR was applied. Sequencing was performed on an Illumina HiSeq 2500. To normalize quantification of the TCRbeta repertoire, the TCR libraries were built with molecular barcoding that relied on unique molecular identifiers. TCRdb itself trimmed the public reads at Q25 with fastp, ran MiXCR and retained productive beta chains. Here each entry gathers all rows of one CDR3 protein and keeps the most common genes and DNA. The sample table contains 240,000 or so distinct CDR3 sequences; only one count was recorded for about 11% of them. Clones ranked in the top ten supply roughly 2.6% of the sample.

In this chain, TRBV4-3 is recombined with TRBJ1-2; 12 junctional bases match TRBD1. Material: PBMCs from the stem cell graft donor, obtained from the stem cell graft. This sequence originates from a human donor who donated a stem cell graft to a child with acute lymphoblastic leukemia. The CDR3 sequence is CATSQPWDRGRGYGYTF. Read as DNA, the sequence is TGCGCCACCAGCCAACCTTGGGACAGGGGGCGCGGCTATGGCTACACCTTC.